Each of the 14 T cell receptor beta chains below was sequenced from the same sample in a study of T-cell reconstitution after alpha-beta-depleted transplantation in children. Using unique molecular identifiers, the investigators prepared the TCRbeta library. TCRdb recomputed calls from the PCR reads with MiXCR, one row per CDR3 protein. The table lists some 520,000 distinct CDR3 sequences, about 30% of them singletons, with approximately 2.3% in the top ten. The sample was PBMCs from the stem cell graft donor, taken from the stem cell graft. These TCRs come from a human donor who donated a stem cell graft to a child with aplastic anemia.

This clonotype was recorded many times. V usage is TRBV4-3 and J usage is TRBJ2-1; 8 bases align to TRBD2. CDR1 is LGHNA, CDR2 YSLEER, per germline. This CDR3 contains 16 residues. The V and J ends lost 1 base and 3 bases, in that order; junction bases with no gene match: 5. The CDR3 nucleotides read TGCGCCAGCAGCCAAGTGGCACTAGCGGACTACAATGAGCAGTTCTTC. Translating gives CASSQVALADYNEQFF.

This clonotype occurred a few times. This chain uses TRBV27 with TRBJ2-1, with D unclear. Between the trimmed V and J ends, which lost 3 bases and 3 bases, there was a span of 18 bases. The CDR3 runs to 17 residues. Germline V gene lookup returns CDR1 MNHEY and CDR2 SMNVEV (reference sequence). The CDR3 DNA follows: TGTGCCAGCAGTTTTATTGGCCCCGTGGCTATCTACAATGAGCAGTTCTTC. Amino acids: CASSFIGPVAIYNEQFF.

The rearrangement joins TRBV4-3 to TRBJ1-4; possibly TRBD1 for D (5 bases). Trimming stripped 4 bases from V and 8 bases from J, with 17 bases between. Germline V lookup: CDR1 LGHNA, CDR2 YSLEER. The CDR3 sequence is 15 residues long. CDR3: CASSRLPGPDEKLFF. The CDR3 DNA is TGCGCCAGCAGCCGCTTACCGGGACCGGACGAAAAACTGTTTTTT.

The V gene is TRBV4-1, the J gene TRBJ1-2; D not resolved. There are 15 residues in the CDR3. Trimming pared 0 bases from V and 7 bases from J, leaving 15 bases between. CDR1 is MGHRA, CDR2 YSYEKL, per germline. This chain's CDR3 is CASSQDMSARAGYTF. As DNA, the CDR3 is TGCGCCAGCAGCCAAGACATGTCGGCGCGGGCTGGCTACACCTTC.

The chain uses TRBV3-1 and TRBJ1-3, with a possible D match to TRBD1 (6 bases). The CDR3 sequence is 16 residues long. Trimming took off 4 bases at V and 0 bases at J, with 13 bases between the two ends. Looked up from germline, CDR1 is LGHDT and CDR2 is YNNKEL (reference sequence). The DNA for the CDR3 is TGTGCCAGCAGCCGGGACACTTTCCTCTCTGGAAACACCATATATTTT. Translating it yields CASSRDTFLSGNTIYF.

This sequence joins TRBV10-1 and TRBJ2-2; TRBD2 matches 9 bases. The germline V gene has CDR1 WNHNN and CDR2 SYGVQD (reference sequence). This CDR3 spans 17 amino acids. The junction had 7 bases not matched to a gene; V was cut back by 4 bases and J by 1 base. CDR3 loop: CASSVSSGSLNTGELFF. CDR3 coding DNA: TGCGCCAGCAGTGTTAGTAGCGGGAGCCTGAACACCGGGGAGCTGTTTTTT.

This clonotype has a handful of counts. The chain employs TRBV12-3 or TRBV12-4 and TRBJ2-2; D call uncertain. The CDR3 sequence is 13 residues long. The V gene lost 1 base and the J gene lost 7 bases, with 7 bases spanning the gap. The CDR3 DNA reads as TGTGCCAGCAGTTTAGAGGGATTCGGGGAGCTGTTTTTT. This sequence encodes CASSLEGFGELFF.

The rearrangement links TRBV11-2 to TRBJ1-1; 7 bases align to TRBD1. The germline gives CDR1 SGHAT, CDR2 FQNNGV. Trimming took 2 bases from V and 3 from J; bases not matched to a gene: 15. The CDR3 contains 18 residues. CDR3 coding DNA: TGTGCCAGCAGCTTACTAGACAGGGAAGTTGGTATTGACACTGAAGCTTTCTTT. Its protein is CASSLLDREVGIDTEAFF.

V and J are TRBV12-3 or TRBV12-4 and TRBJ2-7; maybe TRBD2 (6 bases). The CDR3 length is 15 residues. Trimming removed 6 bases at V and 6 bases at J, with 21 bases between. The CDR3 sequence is CASSLRGIEAFEQYF. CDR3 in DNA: TGTGCCAGCAGCCTTCGCGGGATAGAGGCCTTCGAGCAGTACTTC.

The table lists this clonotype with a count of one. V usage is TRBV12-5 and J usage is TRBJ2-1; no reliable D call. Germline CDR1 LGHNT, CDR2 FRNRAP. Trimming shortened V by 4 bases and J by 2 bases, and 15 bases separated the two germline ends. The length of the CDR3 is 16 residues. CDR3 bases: TGTGCTAGTGGTTCCCCCTTGGGTGGTACCTACAATGAGCAGTTCTTC. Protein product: CASGSPLGGTYNEQFF.

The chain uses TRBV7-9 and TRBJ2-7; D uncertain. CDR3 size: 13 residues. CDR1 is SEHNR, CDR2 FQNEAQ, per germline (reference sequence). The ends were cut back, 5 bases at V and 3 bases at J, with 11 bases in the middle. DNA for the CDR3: TGTGCCAGCAGCCACCCCCCTTACTACGAGCAGTACTTC. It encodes CASSHPPYYEQYF.

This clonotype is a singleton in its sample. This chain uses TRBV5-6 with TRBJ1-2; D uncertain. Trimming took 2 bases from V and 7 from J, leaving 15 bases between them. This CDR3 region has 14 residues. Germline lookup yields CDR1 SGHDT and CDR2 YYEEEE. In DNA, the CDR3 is TGTGCCAGCAGCTTTGTTCGGGCAGCAGCTGGCTACACCTTC. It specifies CASSFVRAAAGYTF.

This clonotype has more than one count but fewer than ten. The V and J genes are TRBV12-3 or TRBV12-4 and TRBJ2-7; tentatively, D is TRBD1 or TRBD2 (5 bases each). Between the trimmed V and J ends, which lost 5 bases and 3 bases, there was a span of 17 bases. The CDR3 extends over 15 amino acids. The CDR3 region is CASSVGTGPFYEQYF. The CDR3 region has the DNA TGTGCCAGCAGTGTCGGGACGGGACCTTTCTACGAGCAGTACTTC.

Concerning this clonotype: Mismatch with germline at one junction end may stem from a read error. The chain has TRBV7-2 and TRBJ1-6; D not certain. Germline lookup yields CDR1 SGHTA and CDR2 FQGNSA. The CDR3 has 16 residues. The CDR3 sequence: CASSGDGSSYNSPLHF. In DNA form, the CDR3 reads TGTGCCAGCAGCGGGGATGGGAGCTCCTATAATTCCCCCCTCCACTTT.